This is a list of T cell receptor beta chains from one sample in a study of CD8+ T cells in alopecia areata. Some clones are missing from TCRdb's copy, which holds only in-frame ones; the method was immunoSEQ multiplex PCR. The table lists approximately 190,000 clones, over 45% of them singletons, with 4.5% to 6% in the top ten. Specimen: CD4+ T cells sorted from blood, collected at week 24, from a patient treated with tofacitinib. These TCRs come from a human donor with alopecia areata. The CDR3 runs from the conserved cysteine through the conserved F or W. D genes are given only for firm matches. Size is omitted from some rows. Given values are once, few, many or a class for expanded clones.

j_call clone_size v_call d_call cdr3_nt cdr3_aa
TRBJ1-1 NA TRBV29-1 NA TGCAGCGTTGACGGTGTCGGAGTAGGAACTGAAGCTTTCTTT CSVDGVGVGTEAFF
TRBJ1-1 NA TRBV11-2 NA TGTGCCAGCAGCCTCCGACGGGACACTGAAGCTTTCTTT CASSLRRDTEAFF
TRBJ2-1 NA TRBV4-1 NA TGCGCCAGCAGCCAAGTCTTAGGCCTGGATGAGCAGTTCTTC CASSQVLGLDEQFF
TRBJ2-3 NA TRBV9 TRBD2 TGTGCCAGCAGCGTAGAGCACGGGACTAGCGCCACAGATACGCAGTATTTT CASSVEHGTSATDTQYF
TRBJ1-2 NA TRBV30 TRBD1 TGTGCCTGGCAGACAGGGGGCGGCTACACCTTC CAWQTGGGYTF
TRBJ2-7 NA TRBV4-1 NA TGCGCCAGCAGCCGCACTGTGGACGGTACCTACGAGCAGTACTTC CASSRTVDGTYEQYF
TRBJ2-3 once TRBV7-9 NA TGTGCCAGCAGCTTAGCAGGGGCAGATACGCAGTATTTT CASSLAGADTQYF
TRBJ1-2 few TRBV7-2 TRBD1 TGTGCCAGCAGCCCGGACAGGGGGCTATATGGCTACACCTTC CASSPDRGLYGYTF
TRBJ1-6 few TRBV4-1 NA TGCGCCAGCAGCCAGACCGGGAATTCACCCCTCCACTTT CASSQTGNSPLHF
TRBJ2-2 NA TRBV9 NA TGTGCCAGCAGCGTAGCTAGGGTCGGGGAGCTGTTTTTT CASSVARVGELFF
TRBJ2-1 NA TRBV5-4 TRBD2 TGTGCCAGCAGTGGGACTAGCGCGCACAATGAGCAGTTCTTC CASSGTSAHNEQFF
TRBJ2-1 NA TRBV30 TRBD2 TGTGCCTGGAGGGGACAAAGCGGGAGAGCGTACAATGAGCAGTTCTTC CAWRGQSGRAYNEQFF
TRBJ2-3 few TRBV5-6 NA TGTGCCAGCAGCTTATTAGCGGTACAAGATACGCAGTATTTT CASSLLAVQDTQYF
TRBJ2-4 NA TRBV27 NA TGTGCCACCCCGTCCGCCAAAAACATTCAGTACTTC CATPSAKNIQYF
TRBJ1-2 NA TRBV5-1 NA TGCGCCAGCAGCTTGGAAGGCTATGGCTACACCTTC CASSLEGYGYTF
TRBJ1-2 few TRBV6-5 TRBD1 TGTGCCAGCAGTTACTTCGACAGGGGGCAAGGTGGCTACACCTTC CASSYFDRGQGGYTF
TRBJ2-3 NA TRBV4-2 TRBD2 TGTGCCAGCAGCACCCGGGGGGGCCGTTTCACAGATACGCAGTATTTT CASSTRGGRFTDTQYF
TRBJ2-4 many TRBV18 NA TGTGCCAGCTCACCCCGAAGTTCGGGACTAGCCAAAAACATTCAGTACTTC CASSPRSSGLAKNIQYF
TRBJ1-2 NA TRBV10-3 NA TGTGCCATCAGTGAATCAGGGTCCTATGGCTACACCTTC CAISESGSYGYTF
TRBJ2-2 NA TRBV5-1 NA TGCGCCAGCAGCTTGGTCCAGAGCGGGACCGGGGAGCTGTTTTTT CASSLVQSGTGELFF
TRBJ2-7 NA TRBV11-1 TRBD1 TGTGCCAGCAGCTTAGCCGACAGGGCCACCTACGAGCAGTACTTC CASSLADRATYEQYF
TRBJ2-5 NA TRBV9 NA TGTGCCAGCAGCGTAGGGGGTGTAACTGGAGCGACCCAGTACTTC CASSVGGVTGATQYF
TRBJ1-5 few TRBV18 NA TGTGCCAGCTCACCGCAGGATAGCAATCAGCCCCAGCATTTT CASSPQDSNQPQHF
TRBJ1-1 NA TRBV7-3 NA TGTGCCAGCAGCTTACAGGGTGTCGACACTGAAGCTTTCTTT CASSLQGVDTEAFF
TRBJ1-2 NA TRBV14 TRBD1 TGTGCCAGCAGCCACGACAGGGAACATGGCTACACCTTC CASSHDREHGYTF
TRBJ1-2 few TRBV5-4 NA TGTGCCAGCAGTTCCCCGGACAGTTCGTTTTGGTATGGCTACACCTTC CASSSPDSSFWYGYTF
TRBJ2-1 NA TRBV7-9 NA TGTGCCAGCAGCCCCCCAGGTCAGGGGTGGAAGCAGTTCTTC CASSPPGQGWKQFF
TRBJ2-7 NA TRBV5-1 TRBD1 TGCGCCAGCAGTGTGACAGGGGACGAGCAGTACTTC CASSVTGDEQYF
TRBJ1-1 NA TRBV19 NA TGTGCCAGTAGTATGAACACTGAAGCTTTCTTT CASSMNTEAFF
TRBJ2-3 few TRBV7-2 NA TGTGCCAGCAGCCCCGACGCCGATACGCAGTATTTT CASSPDADTQYF
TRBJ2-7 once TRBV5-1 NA TGCGCCAGCAGCTTGATGGGTGAGCAGTACTTC CASSLMGEQYF
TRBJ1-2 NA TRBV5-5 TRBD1 TGTGCCAGCAGCTTGGCAACAGGGGGCGAGGGCTACACCTTC CASSLATGGEGYTF
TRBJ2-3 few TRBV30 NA TGTGCCTGGAGCGCCAACCGGGATAACACAGATACGCAGTATTTT CAWSANRDNTDTQYF
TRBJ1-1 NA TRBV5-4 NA TGTGCCAGCAGCTTGTATCAGAAGAACACTGAAGCTTTCTTT CASSLYQKNTEAFF
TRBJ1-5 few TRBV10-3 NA TGTGCCATATCCTCACAGGCGGATCAGCCCCAGCATTTT CAISSQADQPQHF
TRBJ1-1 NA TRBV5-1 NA TGCGCCAGCAGTAGCACAGGGACCCTCAACACTGAAGCTTTCTTT CASSSTGTLNTEAFF
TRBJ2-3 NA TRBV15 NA TGTGCCACCAGCAGAGACCGGCAGGGGAGAACAGATACGCAGTATTTT CATSRDRQGRTDTQYF
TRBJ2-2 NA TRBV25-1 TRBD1 TGTGCCAGCAGCAATCCCGGGACAGGGTTCGCCGGGGAGCTGTTTTTT CASSNPGTGFAGELFF
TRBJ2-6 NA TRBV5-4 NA TGTGCCAGCAGCTTGGACAGGGACGCTGGGGCCAACGTCCTGACTTTC CASSLDRDAGANVLTF
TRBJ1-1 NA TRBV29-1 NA TGCAGCGTTGCGGGGCGGATGAACACTGAAGCTTTCTTT CSVAGRMNTEAFF
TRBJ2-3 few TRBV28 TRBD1 TGTGCCAGCAGCGGGGGGACAGGGCCGTATACGCAGTATTTT CASSGGTGPYTQYF
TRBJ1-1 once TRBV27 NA TGTGCCAGTGGGAGGCCACCTGCGGACACTGAAGCTTTCTTT CASGRPPADTEAFF
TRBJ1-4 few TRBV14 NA TGTGCCAGCAGCCACAGGGGTTCTGGTGAAAAACTGTTTTTT CASSHRGSGEKLFF
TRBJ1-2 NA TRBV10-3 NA TGTGCCATCAGTGGCGGGGACGGCCGCCCTCTGTATGGCTACACCTTC CAISGGDGRPLYGYTF
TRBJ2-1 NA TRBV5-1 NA TGCGCCAGCAGCCTGGACAGCTCCTACAATGAGCAGTTCTTC CASSLDSSYNEQFF
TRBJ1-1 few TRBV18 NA TGTGCCAGCTCACCGCAGGTGTTCTCTATGAACACTGAAGCTTTCTTT CASSPQVFSMNTEAFF
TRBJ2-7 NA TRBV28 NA TGTGCCAGCAGGACCTTATACGAGCAGTACTTC CASRTLYEQYF
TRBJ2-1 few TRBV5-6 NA TGTGCCAGCAGCCCGGACGGTGGAGGTTTTGGTGAGCAGTTCTTC CASSPDGGGFGEQFF
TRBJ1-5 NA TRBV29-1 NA TGCAGCGCCCTGACGGGACGCAATCAGCCCCAGCATTTT CSALTGRNQPQHF
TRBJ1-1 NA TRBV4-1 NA TGCGCCAGCGGATATCGGGCTAGGGTGCACACTGAAGCTTTCTTT CASGYRARVHTEAFF
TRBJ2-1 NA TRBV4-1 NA TGCGCCAGCAGCCAGTACAATGAGCAGTTCTTC CASSQYNEQFF